The 12 T cell receptor beta chains presented below share a single source sample, sequenced in a study of blood T cell repertoires in COVID-19. TCRdb's copy holds only in-frame clones and misses some; the assay was immunoSEQ multiplex PCR. The table shows a few hundred thousand clones, with 90% occurring only once. The sequenced sample consisted of peripheral blood. These receptors were collected from a woman between 40 and 55 years old with COVID-19, enrolled during active disease.

The chain employs TRBV27 and TRBJ1-5; D perhaps matches TRBD1 (6 bases). CDR1 and CDR2 from the germline V gene are MNHEY and SMNVEV (reference sequence). The V end lost 5 bases, the J end lost 3 bases, and 26 bases lay between the germline ends. The CDR3 is 19 residues long. The CDR3 sequence is CASSRVTLRYGQNNQPQHF. For the CDR3, the DNA is TGTGCCAGCAGTCGAGTTACGCTTCGTTATGGACAGAACAATCAGCCCCAGCATTTT.

The V call is TRBV5-8, the J call TRBJ2-7, with TRBD2 as a possible D gene (7 bases). This CDR3 has 15 residues. Germline CDR1 reads SGHTS; CDR2 reads YDEGEE. V was shortened by 2 bases and J by 6 bases, with 18 bases between the two germline ends. The DNA for the CDR3 is TGTGCCAGCAGCTTTTTCTCGAGGGGGGGGCGCGAGCAGTACTTC. This encodes CASSFFSRGGREQYF.

V and J are TRBV6-5 and TRBJ2-1; perhaps TRBD2 as D (6 bases). The CDR3 sequence is 14 residues long. Germline CDR1 is MNHEY and CDR2 is SVGAGI. V lost 6 bases and J 8 bases, leaving 17 bases between the germline ends. The CDR3 coding sequence is TGTGCCAGCAGCGCGGGGACCACGGTCTATGAGCAGTTCTTC. This gives the protein CASSAGTTVYEQFF.

V and J are TRBV9 and TRBJ1-1, with D possibly being TRBD1 (5 bases). Per germline, CDR1 SGDLS and CDR2 YYNGEE. The CDR3 consists of 14 residues. Deletions cut 1 base from V and 0 bases from J, with 7 bases between. Here the CDR3 reads CASSVRQMNTEAFF. CDR3 in DNA: TGTGCCAGCAGCGTAAGACAGATGAACACTGAAGCTTTCTTT.

V gene TRBV5-1 combines with J gene TRBJ2-5, with 7 positions matching TRBD2. This CDR3 contains 13 residues. Germline V gene lookup returns CDR1 SGHRS and CDR2 YFSETQ. The trim removed 4 bases at V and 5 bases at J, leaving 5 bases unmatched. The CDR3 DNA follows: TGCGCCAGCAGCGAACTAGCGTTGGAGACCCAGTACTTC. The encoded protein is CASSELALETQYF.

This clone was observed a single time. This sequence joins TRBV6-5 and TRBJ2-7; 11 nucleotides line up with TRBD1. V was clipped by 7 bases and J by 0 bases; unmatched bases: 5. Germline CDR1 MNHEY, CDR2 SVGAGI. CDR3 length equals 15 residues. CDR3 residues: CASTSGTGGSYEQYF. CDR3 in DNA: TGTGCCAGCACCTCCGGGACAGGGGGCTCCTACGAGCAGTACTTC.

This clone showed up just once. The chain recombines TRBV7-8 with TRBJ1-6; D gene uncertain. The CDR3 has 14 amino acids. Germline CDR1 is SGHVS and CDR2 is FQNEAQ. The V gene lost 1 base and the J gene lost 8 bases, with 9 bases spanning the gap. The CDR3 spells CASSLVAGYSPLHF. The CDR3 nucleotides read TGTGCCAGCAGCTTAGTTGCAGGTTATTCACCCCTCCACTTT. Combining the CDR3 with reference TRBV7-8 and TRBJ1-6 gives the whole variable domain GAGVSQSPRYKVAKRGQDVALRCDPISGHVSLFWYQQALGQGPEFLTYFQNEAQLDKSGLPSDRFFAERPEGSVSTLKIQRTQQEDSAVYLCASSLVAGYSPLHFGNGTRLTVT.

The rearrangement links TRBV28 to TRBJ2-1, with TRBD1 as a possible D gene (5 bases). Trimming left V 5 bases short and J 3 bases short, with 14 bases between. CDR3 length equals 15 residues. CDR1 and CDR2 from the germline V gene are MDHEN and SYDVKM. CDR3 coding DNA: TGTGCCAGCAGTCGACCGCAGGGCTTCTACAATGAGCAGTTCTTC. Translated: CASSRPQGFYNEQFF.

V usage is TRBV19 and J usage is TRBJ1-4; D call uncertain. Germline CDR1 is LNHDA and CDR2 is SQIVND (reference sequence). The CDR3 is made up of 16 amino acids. Trimming pared 5 bases from V and 8 bases from J, leaving 21 bases between. CDR3 region: CASSGRSIGGREKLFF. In DNA form, the CDR3 reads TGTGCCAGTAGTGGCCGAAGTATAGGAGGCAGGGAAAAACTGTTTTTT.

J is TRBJ2-7 and V is TRBV30; D uncertain. The CDR3 covers 13 residues. Germline V gene data show CDR1 as GTSNPN and CDR2 as SVGIG (reference sequence). V lost 5 bases, J lost 9 bases, and 20 bases lay in between. The CDR3 DNA sequence: TGTGCCTGGGGATGGCAGGCCCTACGATCGCAGTACTTC. Its translation: CAWGWQALRSQYF.

This clone was counted a single time. The chain links TRBV19 to TRBJ2-7; 8 bases align to TRBD2. Germline CDR1 and CDR2: LNHDA and SQIVND (reference sequence). With V trimmed by 4 bases and J by 6 bases, 11 bases remained unmatched. The CDR3 is 15 residues long. CDR3 sequence reads: CASSTPSGGVREQYF. For the CDR3, the DNA is TGTGCCAGTAGTACCCCCTCGGGAGGGGTTCGCGAGCAGTACTTC.

The chain joins TRBV19 to TRBJ1-4, with 7 bases fitting TRBD1. In germline, CDR1 is LNHDA, CDR2 SQIVND (reference sequence). V lost 4 bases and J lost 3; bases outside the gene matches: 5. CDR3 size: 15 residues. The CDR3 nucleotides read TGTGCCAGTAGTACCCGGGACAGCTCTAATGAAAAACTGTTTTTT. As protein: CASSTRDSSNEKLFF.